This T cell receptor beta chain is drawn from a study of blood T cell repertoires in COVID-19. Overall study: What the recovered Cohort 3 donors had was two negative PCRs, clearance, or symptom resolution. T cells, B-cell-depleted T cells, or PBMCs provided the cDNA or gDNA that served as material.

Clones were sequenced by immunoSEQ multiplex PCR, and TCRdb holds only the in-frame ones, with some missing. The table has 400,000 or so clones, 80% to 90% seen once. This CDR3 comprises 16 residues. The V segment lost 5 bases and the J segment 7 bases; nucleotides outside the gene matches: 13. Germline V CDR1 and CDR2: SGHVS, FNYEAQ. The participants were between roughly 18 and 89 years old and came from about two dozen US areas. Participants' reported clinical history set cohort assignment. Sequencing input: PBMCs or T cells enriched from blood (not recorded which). The chain uses TRBV7-6 and TRBJ1-4; TRBD1 agrees at 7 bases. This sequence was found in a man aged 35 to 55 in a cohort exposed to, infected with or recovered from COVID-19 (not recorded which). The CDR3 DNA is TGTGCCAGCAGCAGACGTGCAGATCGACAGGGTGAAAAACTGTTTTTT. Protein: CASSRRADRQGEKLFF.